One and the same sample provided the 5 T cell receptor beta chains below, sequenced in a study of Ad26.COV2.S vaccination and SARS-CoV-2 variants. TCRdb's table, derived via immunoSEQ multiplex PCR, lists solely in-frame clones and lacks some. In the table there are about 320,000 clones, about 86% of which are singletons. Treatment noted: over 15 received Ad26.COV2.S at low or high dose, single or two shots; roughly 5 received placebo; per-sample allocation not given. Sampling took place 63 days after the first vaccine or placebo injection. Sequenced material: peripheral blood, taken in a trial of Ad26.COV2.S vaccine versus placebo. The source is a person aged 18-60 years who received the Ad26.COV2.S COVID-19 vaccine or a placebo.

The rearrangement joins TRBV7-9 to TRBJ1-2, with 10 bases lining up with TRBD1. The CDR3 has 18 residues. Per germline, CDR1 SEHNR and CDR2 FQNEAQ (reference sequence). With 2 bases clipped from V and 4 bases from J, the junction kept 13 bases outside the gene matches. The CDR3 coding sequence is TGTGCCAGCAGCTTACGGACCGGGACAGGGGCCCTGGTCTATGGCTACACCTTC. Amino acids: CASSLRTGTGALVYGYTF.

V usage is TRBV9 and J usage is TRBJ2-5; 10 nucleotides align to TRBD2. The J segment lost 7 bases and the V segment lost 0 bases, leaving 12 bases of the junction unmatched. The CDR3 has 17 amino acids. CDR1 is SGDLS and CDR2 is YYNGEE in the germline V gene. DNA for the CDR3: TGTGCCAGCAGCGTAGGTCCTAGCGGGGGAATGGAAGGGACCCAGTACTTC. Amino acids: CASSVGPSGGMEGTQYF.

This chain joins TRBV7-2 and TRBJ2-3, with 11 nucleotides matching TRBD2. V shed 5 bases and J 6 bases; nucleotides not matched to a gene: 7. Germline V gene data show CDR1 as SGHTA and CDR2 as FQGNSA. This CDR3 is 15 amino acids long. CDR3: CASSNLAGGADTQYF. The CDR3 nucleotides are TGTGCCAGCAGCAACCTAGCGGGGGGAGCTGATACGCAGTATTTT.

The gene calls are TRBV5-6 and TRBJ1-2; 11 bases are shared with TRBD1. Trimming at V came to 4 bases and at J to 0 bases, leaving 8 bases not matched to a gene. In germline, CDR1 is SGHDT, CDR2 YYEEEE. This CDR3 contains 17 residues. CDR3 region: CASSDSWTGGPNYGYTF. As DNA, the CDR3 is TGTGCCAGCAGCGACAGTTGGACAGGGGGCCCTAACTATGGCTACACCTTC.

The rearrangement joins TRBV7-2 to TRBJ1-3, with D perhaps matching TRBD1 (6 bases). Germline CDR1 SGHTA, CDR2 FQGNSA. This CDR3 has 15 amino acids. With 3 bases removed from V and 1 base from J, the gap between germline ends came to 10 bases. CDR3 bases: TGTGCCAGCAGCTTTTCCAGGGGATCTGGAAACACCATATATTTT. It translates to CASSFSRGSGNTIYF.